One sample yielded the 30 T cell receptor beta chains listed below, sequenced in a study of OX40 agonist ivuxolimab in advanced cancers. Clones were read by immunoSEQ multiplex PCR, and TCRdb kept only the in-frame ones, dropping some. The data contain over 50,000 clones, roughly 90% of them singletons. The material was CD4+ or CD8+ T cells sorted from blood, obtained in a trial of the OX40 agonist ivuxolimab. These TCRs come from an adult with an advanced solid tumor such as melanoma, head and neck, liver or kidney cancer.

This chain links TRBV30 with TRBJ2-7; either TRBD1 or TRBD2 may fit D (6 bases each). The CDR3 runs to 14 residues. V was shortened by 0 bases and J by 1 base, with 10 bases between the two germline ends. Germline V gives CDR1 GTSNPN, CDR2 SVGIG (reference sequence). This chain's CDR3 is CAWSVKGGSYEQYV. Written as DNA, the CDR3 is TGTGCCTGGAGTGTGAAGGGGGGTTCCTACGAGCAGTACGTC.

This sequence joins TRBV28 and TRBJ1-5, with TRBD1 matching 9 bases. The length of the CDR3 is 16 residues. Germline lookup yields CDR1 MDHEN and CDR2 SYDVKM. The V segment lost 2 bases and the J segment 2 bases; nucleotides outside the gene matches: 4. DNA for the CDR3: TGTGCCAGCAGTTTAGACAGGGGGTACGGCAATCAGCCCCAGCATTTT. Its protein is CASSLDRGYGNQPQHF.

The chain joins TRBV27 to TRBJ1-1; 7 bases match TRBD1. This CDR3 spans 16 amino acids. The germline V gene has CDR1 MNHEY and CDR2 SMNVEV (reference sequence). Trimming took 6 bases from V and 1 from J; bases not matched to a gene: 11. DNA of the CDR3: TGTGCCAGCAGCAGTGGCCCCGGGACAGCGAACACTGAAGCTTTCTTT. The encoded protein is CASSSGPGTANTEAFF.

V gene TRBV10-2 combines with J gene TRBJ1-5; 9 bases line up with TRBD1. The germline V gene has CDR1 WSHSY and CDR2 SAAADI. V was pared by 2 bases and J by 6 bases, with 8 bases of the junction left unmatched. The CDR3 sequence is 16 residues long. DNA for the CDR3: TGCGCCAGCAGTGAGGCCCCACAGGGGGCTCGTCAGCCCCAGCATTTT. Protein sequence: CASSEAPQGARQPQHF.

The CDR3 loop reads CASSYGGGGSFTEAFF. CDR3 nucleotide sequence: TGTGCCAGCAGTTACGGGGGGGGCGGGTCCTTCACTGAAGCTTTCTTT. The chain recombines TRBV6-5 with TRBJ1-1; tentative D call: TRBD1 (6 bases). This CDR3 region has 16 residues. Germline V gene lookup returns CDR1 MNHEY and CDR2 SVGAGI. V lost 2 bases and J 4 bases, leaving 17 bases between the germline ends.

The chain recombines TRBV6-6 with TRBJ2-5; 13 nucleotides line up with TRBD2. CDR1 MNHNY and CDR2 SVGAGI come from the germline V gene (reference sequence). Losses at the gene ends were 6 bases for V and 7 bases for J; bases not matched to a gene: 8. The CDR3 runs to 15 residues. The CDR3 DNA reads TGTGCCAGCAGAGGGACTAGCGGGGTTGGTAGGACCCAGTACTTC. Translated, it gives CASRGTSGVGRTQYF.

The chain links TRBV6-5 to TRBJ1-1; a weak D match, TRBD1 (6 bases). The CDR3 is 15 amino acids. CDR1 and CDR2 (germline): MNHEY, SVGAGI. V was trimmed by 8 bases and J by 4 bases, leaving 20 bases between them. CDR3 amino acids: CASAGVGGLFTEAFF. As DNA, the CDR3 is TGTGCCAGCGCGGGAGTCGGGGGGCTCTTCACTGAAGCTTTCTTT.

This chain links TRBV6-5 with TRBJ1-2, with TRBD1 identical over 7 bases. Germline CDR1 and CDR2: MNHEY and SVGAGI. With 7 bases clipped from V and 3 bases from J, the junction kept 5 bases outside the gene matches. The CDR3 extends over 13 amino acids. CDR3 DNA sequence: TGTGCCAGCACCCAGGGGGGGTACTATGGCTACACCTTC. This translates into CASTQGGYYGYTF.

This clone has just a few counts. This sample includes further DNA sequences coding for the same CDR3. The chain has TRBV27 and TRBJ2-5, with D unresolved. Trimming took 3 bases from V and 5 from J, leaving 4 bases between them. The germline CDR1 and CDR2 sequences are MNHEY and SMNVEV (reference sequence). This CDR3 comprises 11 residues. CDR3 DNA: TGTGCCAGCAGTTTGGGGGAGACCCAGTACTTC. It translates to CASSLGETQYF.

The V gene is TRBV6-5, the J gene TRBJ2-7; D may be TRBD2 (6 bases). Germline V gives CDR1 MNHEY, CDR2 SVGAGI. V lost 0 bases and J 6 bases, leaving 18 bases between the germline ends. This CDR3 spans 16 amino acids. In nucleotides, the CDR3 is TGTGCCAGCAGTTACTCGAGTCCGGGGCGGGGTGGCGAGCAGTACTTC. Protein: CASSYSSPGRGGEQYF.

The chain uses TRBV7-3 and TRBJ2-7; 9 positions match TRBD1. This CDR3 spans 15 amino acids. With 1 base clipped from V and 5 bases from J, the junction kept 6 bases outside the gene matches. CDR1 is SGHTA, CDR2 FQGTGA, per germline. The CDR3 reads CASSLSGTGNNEQYF. The CDR3 DNA sequence: TGTGCCAGCAGCTTAAGTGGGACAGGGAATAACGAGCAGTACTTC.

The chain has TRBV4-2 and TRBJ1-3; no definite D call. V lost 5 bases to trimming and J lost 0 bases, with 17 bases between them. This CDR3 has 17 amino acids. Looked up from germline, CDR1 is LGHNA and CDR2 is YNFKEQ. The CDR3 nucleotides are TGTGCCAGCAGCTACGCCTACCTGGACCTCTCTGGAAACACCATATATTTT. Translating gives CASSYAYLDLSGNTIYF.

J is TRBJ1-5 and V is TRBV28, with TRBD1 as a possible D gene (6 bases). Germline V gene lookup returns CDR1 MDHEN and CDR2 SYDVKM. Deletions cut 3 bases from V and 6 bases from J, with 9 bases between. The CDR3 is 13 amino acids. Written as DNA, the CDR3 is TGTGCCAGCAGTTTTACAGGGTTTCAGCCCCAGCATTTT. It encodes CASSFTGFQPQHF. The full variable domain, completed using reference TRBV28 and TRBJ1-5, is DVKVTQSSRYLVKRTGEKVFLECVQDMDHENMFWYRQDPGLGLRLIYFSYDVKMKEKGDIPEGYSVSREKKERFSLILESASTNQTSMYLCASSFTGFQPQHFGDGTRLSIL.

The chain recombines TRBV2 with TRBJ2-1; tentatively, D is TRBD2 (6 bases). Trimming left V 11 bases short and J 2 bases short, with 7 bases between. The CDR3 contains 11 residues. Germline lookup yields CDR1 SNHLY and CDR2 FYNNEI. CDR3 amino acids: CAGGAYNEQFF. CDR3 coding DNA: TGTGCCGGAGGGGCCTACAATGAGCAGTTCTTC.

The chain is built from TRBV9 and TRBJ2-3; D gene uncertain. Germline assignment: CDR1 SGDLS and CDR2 YYNGEE. The CDR3 covers 15 residues. V lost 5 bases and J 2 bases, leaving 15 bases between the germline ends. Here the CDR3 DNA reads TGTGCCAGCAGTCAGAGGAGCAGAAACACAGATACGCAGTATTTT. Amino acids: CASSQRSRNTDTQYF.

V and J are TRBV5-1 and TRBJ2-7; 8 positions match TRBD1. V lost 7 bases and J lost 0; bases outside the gene matches: 6. Germline CDR1 reads SGHRS; CDR2 reads YFSETQ. This CDR3 region has 14 residues. The CDR3 region is CASGNTGGSYEQYF. CDR3 coding DNA: TGCGCCAGCGGTAATACAGGGGGCTCCTACGAGCAGTACTTC.

V and J are TRBV10-3 and TRBJ2-3, with 11 bases aligning to TRBD2. Germline V gives CDR1 ENHRY, CDR2 SYGVKD. CDR3 length: 16 amino acids. Unmatched junction bases numbered 8, after V lost 5 bases and J lost 4 bases. The DNA for the CDR3 is TGTGCCATCAGTCAGGGACTAGCGGTGTGGGCAGATACGCAGTATTTT. This codes for CAISQGLAVWADTQYF.

The V call is TRBV6-1, the J call TRBJ1-5, with unresolved D. CDR3 size: 15 residues. Trimming left V 7 bases short and J 7 bases short, with 20 bases between. Germline V lookup: CDR1 MNHNS, CDR2 SASEGT. CDR3 bases: TGTGCCAGCACTGAGGTAGTGGGCGCGTGGCAGCCCCAGCATTTT. This gives the protein CASTEVVGAWQPQHF.

This rearrangement joins TRBV28 to TRBJ1-3; D is ambiguous. V lost 8 bases to trimming and J lost 4 bases, with 15 bases between them. Germline V lookup: CDR1 MDHEN, CDR2 SYDVKM. This CDR3 region has 14 residues. CDR3 amino acids: CASARQFVGNTIYF. Written as DNA, the CDR3 is TGTGCCAGCGCTCGCCAGTTCGTAGGAAACACCATATATTTT.

The chain links TRBV6-1 to TRBJ2-2; TRBD1 matches at 10 bases. The CDR3 length is 15 residues. Germline CDR1 is MNHNS and CDR2 is SASEGT. V shed 5 bases and J 6 bases; nucleotides not matched to a gene: 6. As DNA, the CDR3 is TGTGCCAGCAGTTTGGACAGGGGGATTCCCGGGGAGCTGTTTTTT. This translates into CASSLDRGIPGELFF.

The rearrangement joins TRBV27 to TRBJ1-3; no firm D call. V lost 5 bases and J 0 bases, leaving 8 bases between the germline ends. Germline CDR1 reads MNHEY; CDR2 reads SMNVEV (reference sequence). The CDR3 extends over 14 amino acids. Here the CDR3 reads CASSAQSSGNTIYF. The CDR3 DNA reads TGTGCCAGCAGTGCACAGAGCTCTGGAAACACCATATATTTT.

This chain joins TRBV6-1 and TRBJ1-5; the D is unclear. This CDR3 has 15 amino acids. V was shortened by 2 bases and J by 5 bases, with 13 bases between the two germline ends. Germline values: CDR1 MNHNS, CDR2 SASEGT. CDR3 protein: CASSEIIGRYQPQHF. CDR3 coding DNA: TGTGCCAGCAGTGAAATTATCGGGAGATATCAGCCCCAGCATTTT.

This sequence joins TRBV10-2 and TRBJ1-1; D unresolved. Deletions cut 8 bases from V and 2 bases from J, with 9 bases between. Germline assignment: CDR1 WSHSY and CDR2 SAAADI. The CDR3 covers 12 residues. The CDR3 sequence is CASGLGNTEAFF. CDR3 DNA sequence: TGCGCCAGCGGGTTAGGTAACACTGAAGCTTTCTTT.

V and J are TRBV30 and TRBJ2-3; D uncertain. Germline assignment: CDR1 GTSNPN and CDR2 SVGIG (reference sequence). This CDR3 has 13 residues. V lost 2 bases and J 7 bases, leaving 13 bases between the germline ends. CDR3 amino acids: CAWSPPSLNTQYF. The CDR3 DNA sequence: TGTGCCTGGAGTCCCCCCAGCCTGAATACGCAGTATTTT.

The rearrangement joins TRBV27 to TRBJ2-7, with 7 bases lining up with TRBD2. The germline V gene encodes CDR1 MNHEY and CDR2 SMNVEV (reference sequence). The V and J ends lost 8 bases and 0 bases, in that order; junction bases with no gene match: 4. The CDR3 loop spans 13 amino acids. CDR3 bases: TGTGCCAGCGCCTGGGGGGGCTCCTACGAGCAGTACTTC. Translation gives CASAWGGSYEQYF.

CDR3 residues: CASSIEEGAYGYTF. The CDR3 DNA reads as TGTGCCAGCAGCATAGAAGAGGGGGCATATGGCTACACCTTC. The chain has TRBV5-8 and TRBJ1-2, with 7 positions matching TRBD1. With 4 bases clipped from V and 5 bases from J, the junction kept 8 bases outside the gene matches. CDR1 SGHTS and CDR2 YDEGEE come from the germline V gene. CDR3 length: 14 amino acids.

The chain combines TRBV30 with TRBJ2-1; perhaps TRBD1 as D (6 bases). The CDR3 consists of 12 residues. Trimming left V 4 bases short and J 8 bases short, with 12 bases between. The germline V gene encodes CDR1 GTSNPN and CDR2 SVGIG (reference sequence). The CDR3 spells CAWMDRPDEQFF. The CDR3 DNA reads as TGTGCCTGGATGGACAGACCCGATGAGCAGTTCTTC.

A few counts support this clone. The chain employs TRBV28 and TRBJ2-1, with 12 bases identical to TRBD2. The CDR3 spans 17 residues. V dropped 5 bases and J dropped 2; count of bases not matched to a gene: 7. CDR1 and CDR2 (germline): MDHEN, SYDVKM. This chain's CDR3 is CASSPSRTSGAYNEQFF. CDR3 coding DNA: TGTGCCAGCAGTCCTTCCCGGACTAGCGGGGCCTACAATGAGCAGTTCTTC.

CDR3 nucleotides: TGTGCCAGCAGCGTAGCTTCAGCAGATACGCAGTATTTT. Translation: CASSVASADTQYF. This chain links TRBV9 with TRBJ2-3; no clear D gene. V was clipped by 0 bases and J by 4 bases, with 6 bases between them. CDR3 length equals 13 residues. Per the germline V gene, CDR1 is SGDLS and CDR2 is YYNGEE. Full variable domain (rest looked up from reference TRBV9 and TRBJ2-3): DSGVTQTPKHLITATGQRVTLRCSPRSGDLSVYWYQQSLDQGLQFLIQYYNGEERAKGNILERFSAQQFPDLHSELNLSSLELGDSALYFCASSVASADTQYFGPGTRLTVL.

This rearrangement joins TRBV4-1 to TRBJ2-1, with D possibly TRBD2 on 6 matching bases. With 3 bases removed from V and 12 bases from J, the gap between germline ends came to 21 bases. The CDR3 covers 15 residues. Germline CDR1 MGHRA, CDR2 YSYEKL. For the CDR3, the DNA is TGCGCCAGCAGCCATAGAAGCGGGCGACCCGAGGGGCAGTTCTTC. Translating gives CASSHRSGRPEGQFF.